These T cell receptor beta chains were read from a single sample in a study of T-cell reconstitution after alpha-beta-depleted transplantation in children. TCRdb re-called the PCR reads with MiXCR, one entry per CDR3 protein. This table has around 700,000 distinct CDR3 sequences, roughly 13% appearing once. This material consisted of PBMCs, taken before TCRalphabeta/CD19-depleted stem cell transplant. The receptors originated from a girl under 10 years old with congenital amegakaryocytic thrombocytopenia, due to receive a stem cell transplant. Each CDR3 is given with its conserved first and last residue. The order of the fields is D gene, clone size, J gene, V gene, CDR3 DNA, CDR3 protein. The D gene is left open where the match is weak. Rows give clone size only sometimes, using once, few, many, or a class for an expanded clone.

.,many,TRBJ2-3,TRBV7-2,TGTGCCAGCAGCAAGGGATCAGGGGAGGGTACGCAGTATTTT,CASSKGSGEGTQYF
.,few,TRBJ1-4,TRBV11-2,TGTGCCAGCAGCGCGGTGGGAGAAAAACTGTTTTTT,CASSAVGEKLFF
TRBD1,.,TRBJ1-4,TRBV3-1,TGTGCCAGCAGCCACTCGGGACAGGGGAAAGAAAAACTGTTTTTT,CASSHSGQGKEKLFF
TRBD2,many,TRBJ2-3,TRBV5-1,TGCGCCAGCAGCTTGGGAGGCGGGACTAGTATGGATACGCAGTATTTT,CASSLGGGTSMDTQYF
.,few,TRBJ2-5,TRBV5-1,TGCGCCAGCAGCTCCCCTGTCGGGAGAGGAGAGACCCAGTACTTC,CASSSPVGRGETQYF
.,.,TRBJ2-7,TRBV20-1,TGCAGTGCTAGATCCTCCAACGAGCAGTACTTC,CSARSSNEQYF
.,many,TRBJ2-1,TRBV3-1,TGTGCCAGCAGCCAAGTTCTCCTTTCCTACAATGAGCAGTTCTTC,CASSQVLLSYNEQFF
TRBD1,.,TRBJ1-4,TRBV7-6,TGTGCCAGCAGCTTAGGTGGAGGACAGGGAGAAAAACTGTTTTTT,CASSLGGGQGEKLFF
.,many,TRBJ1-2,TRBV5-1,TGCGCCAGCAGCTTGGGGCTCCCCAATGGCTATGGCTACACCTTC,CASSLGLPNGYGYTF
.,.,TRBJ2-1,TRBV20-1,TGCAGTGCTCCCAGGATCGCGGAACTATCCTACAATGAGCAGTTCTTC,CSAPRIAELSYNEQFF
.,many,TRBJ1-2,TRBV9,TGTGCCAGCACCACCGGCGCGAACTATGGCTACACCTTC,CASTTGANYGYTF
TRBD2,many,TRBJ2-1,TRBV20-1,TGCAGTGTTCGGGGGGAGTCTCGGTACAATGAGCAGTTCTTC,CSVRGESRYNEQFF
TRBD1,few,TRBJ1-2,TRBV25-1,TGTGCCAGCAGTGAATATATGCAGGGGGCTGGCTACACCTTC,CASSEYMQGAGYTF
TRBD2,few,TRBJ2-5,TRBV2,TGTGCCAGCATACTAGCGGGAGGGGAGACCCAGTACTTC,CASILAGGETQYF
TRBD1,few,TRBJ2-5,TRBV28,TGTGCCAGCAGTTTAGTTACTACAGGGGCGGAGACCCAGTACTTC,CASSLVTTGAETQYF
TRBD2,many,TRBJ2-1,TRBV27,TGTGCCAGCAGTTGGACTAGCGGTATATACAATGAGCAGTTCTTC,CASSWTSGIYNEQFF
TRBD2,.,TRBJ2-1,TRBV12-3/TRBV12-4,TGTGCCAGCCTCAAAGCAGGGCTAGCGGGATATCGTGAGCAGTTCTTC,CASLKAGLAGYREQFF
TRBD2,.,TRBJ2-5,TRBV20-1,TGCAGTGCTAGAGATCAGGCGGGAGGGCGCAAAGAGACCCAGTACTTC,CSARDQAGGRKETQYF